This T cell receptor (beta chain) was sequenced in a study of T-cell memory formation after mild COVID-19. Study findings and constraints: Contracting CD4+ clones sat mainly in CM and EM; CD8+ in EMRA.

About this clonotype: Its matching antigen is unknown.

V was pared by 3 bases and J by 2 bases, with 16 bases between. The germline gives CDR1 MNHEY, CDR2 SMNVEV (reference sequence). The CDR3 has 17 residues. TCRdb re-analysed the 5' RACE reads in MiXCR, keeping a single row per CDR3 protein. The sample consists of about 400,000 distinct CDR3 sequences, about 25% of them appearing once. The chain recombines TRBV27 with TRBJ2-2, with D perhaps TRBD2 (6 bases). The clonotype comes from an adult woman who had mild COVID-19 (a few samples of this study predate the infection). Cell type and time point are not known. The material sequenced was PBMCs or a T cell subset sorted from them (not recorded which). CDR3 region: CASSFIYASANTGELFF. The CDR3 coding sequence is TGTGCCAGCAGTTTTATTTATGCTAGCGCAAACACCGGGGAGCTGTTTTTT.